These 10 T cell receptor beta chains were sequenced from one sample in a study of blood T cell repertoires in COVID-19. Profiling relied on immunoSEQ multiplex PCR, and the TCRdb table lists in-frame clones only, not all of them. The profile shows 60,000 to 75,000 clones, 88% of them singletons. Material: peripheral blood. These TCRs come from a human donor in a cohort sampled during active COVID-19.

The V gene is TRBV5-6, the J gene TRBJ2-3; 11 nucleotides match TRBD2. This CDR3 is built from 19 residues. Germline loops: CDR1 SGHDT, CDR2 YYEEEE. V lost 1 base and J lost 0; bases outside the gene matches: 10. For the CDR3, the DNA is TGTGCCAGCAGCTTGCCCGGGACTAGCGGAACCACTAGCACAGATACGCAGTATTTT. Translated, it gives CASSLPGTSGTTSTDTQYF.

V usage is TRBV3-1 (or the pseudogene TRBV3-2) and J usage is TRBJ1-1; the match to TRBD1 covers 11 bases. The CDR3 runs 16 residues. V shed 1 base and J 1 base; nucleotides not matched to a gene: 2. CDR1 is LGHDT, CDR2 YNNKEL, per germline (reference sequence). The CDR3 loop is CASSQAGTGGNTEAFF. The CDR3 bases are TGTGCCAGCAGCCAAGCGGGGACAGGGGGGAACACTGAAGCTTTCTTT.

The chain couples TRBV24-1 to TRBJ2-1; possible D gene TRBD1, 6 bases. V lost 10 bases and J 1 base, leaving 13 bases between the germline ends. CDR3 length: 14 residues. Germline assignment: CDR1 KGHDR and CDR2 SFDVKD. CDR3 nucleotide sequence: TGTGCCACTGGGGTGCAGGGGTCCTACAATGAGCAGTTCTTC. Its translation: CATGVQGSYNEQFF.

The V and J genes are TRBV5-4 and TRBJ2-3, with TRBD1 as a possible D gene (5 bases). V was pared by 4 bases and J by 4 bases, with 16 bases between. The CDR3 has 15 residues. Germline CDR1 reads SGHNT; CDR2 reads YYREEE (reference sequence). The CDR3 DNA reads TGTGCCAGCAGCCAGAGTTTCGCAGGGTCAGATACGCAGTATTTT. Translation: CASSQSFAGSDTQYF.

The V call is TRBV2, the J call TRBJ1-4, with a tentative D call TRBD1 (5 bases). The germline V and J ends were trimmed by 6 bases and 0 bases, with 8 bases remaining between them. This CDR3 contains 14 residues. Looked up from germline, CDR1 is SNHLY and CDR2 is FYNNEI. CDR3 residues: CASSATATNEKLFF. CDR3 sequence (DNA): TGTGCCAGCAGCGCGACAGCAACTAATGAAAAACTGTTTTTT. Complete variable domain (other parts from reference TRBV2 and TRBJ1-4): EPEVTQTPSHQVTQMGQEVILRCVPISNHLYFYWYRQILGQKVEFLVSFYNNEISEKSEIFDDQFSVERPDGSNFTLKIRSTKLEDSAMYFCASSATATNEKLFFGSGTQLSVL.

This chain joins TRBV2 and TRBJ2-3, with TRBD2 matching 7 bases. From germline, CDR1 is SNHLY and CDR2 FYNNEI. This CDR3 has 11 amino acids. The J segment lost 6 bases and the V segment lost 8 bases, leaving 2 bases of the junction unmatched. CDR3 loop: CASWGGDTQYF. CDR3 sequence (DNA): TGTGCCAGCTGGGGGGGGGATACGCAGTATTTT.

This chain uses TRBV21-1 with TRBJ2-1; no check of the table's D call, TRBD1, against the DNA was made. TRBV21-1 is labeled a pseudogene. This CDR3 is built from 20 residues. CDR3 residues: CASSKGKLDRAFALDNEQFF. For the CDR3, the DNA is TGTGCCAGCAGCAAAGGGAAACTCGACAGGGCCTTCGCCTTGGACAATGAGCAGTTCTTC.

The CDR3 loop is CASSKEGTSGESSYEQYF. The CDR3 DNA is TGTGCCAGCAGCAAAGAGGGGACTAGCGGGGAGAGCTCCTACGAGCAGTACTTC. The genes are TRBV21-1 and TRBJ2-7; the table's D call, TRBD2, was not checked against the DNA. TRBV21-1 is a documented pseudogene. The CDR3 has 18 residues.

The genes are TRBV7-2 and TRBJ2-1; TRBD2 might be the D (5 bases). With 1 base removed from V and 8 bases from J, the gap between germline ends came to 12 bases. Germline V gene lookup returns CDR1 SGHTA and CDR2 FQGNSA. The CDR3 covers 14 residues. CDR3 DNA sequence: TGTGCCAGCAGCTTAGTGTACGGAGCGGATGAGCAGTTCTTC. It encodes CASSLVYGADEQFF. The full variable domain, with the rest looked up from reference TRBV7-2 and TRBJ2-1, is GAGVSQSPSNKVTEKGKDVELRCDPISGHTALYWYRQSLGQGLEFLIYFQGNSAPDKSGLPSDRFSAERTGGSVSTLTIQRTQQEDSAVYLCASSLVYGADEQFFGPGTRLTVL.

This CDR3 reads CASSLGLAGVNGELFF. The CDR3 DNA follows: TGCGCCAGCAGCTTGGGGCTAGCGGGAGTGAACGGGGAGCTGTTTTTT. The V call is TRBV5-1, the J call TRBJ2-2; 10 bases are a match to TRBD2. The CDR3 is made up of 16 amino acids. CDR1 is SGHRS and CDR2 is YFSETQ in the germline V gene. The junction had 6 bases not matched to a gene; V was cut back by 0 bases and J by 7 bases.